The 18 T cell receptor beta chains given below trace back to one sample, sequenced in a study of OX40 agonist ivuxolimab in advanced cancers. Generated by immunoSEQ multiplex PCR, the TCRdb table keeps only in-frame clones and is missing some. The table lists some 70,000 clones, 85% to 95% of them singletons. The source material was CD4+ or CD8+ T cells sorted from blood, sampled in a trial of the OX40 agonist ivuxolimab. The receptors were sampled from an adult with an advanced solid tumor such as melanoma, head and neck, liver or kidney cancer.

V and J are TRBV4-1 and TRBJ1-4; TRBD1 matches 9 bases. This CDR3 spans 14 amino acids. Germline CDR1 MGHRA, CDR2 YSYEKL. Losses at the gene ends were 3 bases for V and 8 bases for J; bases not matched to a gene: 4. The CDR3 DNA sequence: TGCGCCAGCAGCCAGGACAGGGGAGGGGAAAAACTGTTTTTT. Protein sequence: CASSQDRGGEKLFF.

The CDR3 protein is CATTSSGNTIYF. The DNA of the CDR3 is TGTGCCACCACGAGCTCTGGAAACACCATATATTTT. This chain links TRBV25-1 with TRBJ1-3; D remains unclear. The V and J ends lost 10 bases and 0 bases respectively, with 7 bases between them. This CDR3 is 12 amino acids long. CDR1 is MGHDK and CDR2 is SYGVNS in the germline V gene.

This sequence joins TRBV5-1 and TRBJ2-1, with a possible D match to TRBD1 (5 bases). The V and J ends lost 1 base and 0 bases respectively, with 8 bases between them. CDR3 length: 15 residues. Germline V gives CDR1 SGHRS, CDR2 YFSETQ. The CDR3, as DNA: TGCGCCAGCAGCTTGCAGGGCGGCTCCTACAATGAGCAGTTCTTC. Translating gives CASSLQGGSYNEQFF.

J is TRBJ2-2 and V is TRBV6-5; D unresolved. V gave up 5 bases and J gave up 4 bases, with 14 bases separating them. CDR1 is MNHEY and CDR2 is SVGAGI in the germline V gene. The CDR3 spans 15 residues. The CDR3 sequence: CASSTAPGSTGELFF. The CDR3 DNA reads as TGTGCCAGCAGTACCGCTCCGGGCAGCACCGGGGAGCTGTTTTTT.

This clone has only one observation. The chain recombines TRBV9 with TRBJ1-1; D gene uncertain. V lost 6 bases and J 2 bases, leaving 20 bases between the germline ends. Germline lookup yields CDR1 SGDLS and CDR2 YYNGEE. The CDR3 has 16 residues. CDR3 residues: CASTPQPQAENTEAFF. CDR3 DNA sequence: TGTGCCAGCACACCCCAACCCCAGGCAGAAAACACTGAAGCTTTCTTT.

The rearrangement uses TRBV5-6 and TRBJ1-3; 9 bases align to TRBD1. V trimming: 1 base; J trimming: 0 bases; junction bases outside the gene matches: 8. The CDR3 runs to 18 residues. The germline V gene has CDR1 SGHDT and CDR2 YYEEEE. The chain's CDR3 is CASSLLLGTGFSGNTIYF. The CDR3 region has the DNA TGTGCCAGCAGCTTGTTATTGGGGACAGGGTTCTCTGGAAACACCATATATTTT.

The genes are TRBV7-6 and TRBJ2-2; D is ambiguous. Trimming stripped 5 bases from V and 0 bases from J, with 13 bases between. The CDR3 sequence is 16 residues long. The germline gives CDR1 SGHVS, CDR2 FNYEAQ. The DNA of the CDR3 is TGTGCCAGCAGCCCACAAGCTCACACGAACACCGGGGAGCTGTTTTTT. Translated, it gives CASSPQAHTNTGELFF.

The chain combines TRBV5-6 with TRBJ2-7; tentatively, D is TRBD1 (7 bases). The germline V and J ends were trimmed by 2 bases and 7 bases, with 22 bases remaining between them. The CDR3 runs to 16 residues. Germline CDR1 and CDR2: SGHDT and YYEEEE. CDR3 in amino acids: CASSLGGQGVDREQYF. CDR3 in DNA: TGTGCCAGCAGCTTAGGAGGGCAGGGGGTTGATCGGGAGCAGTACTTC. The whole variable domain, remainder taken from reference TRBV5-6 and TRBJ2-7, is DAGVTQSPTHLIKTRGQQVTLRCSPKSGHDTVSWYQQALGQGPQFIFQYYEEEERQRGNFPDRFSGHQFPNYSSELNVNALLLGDSALYLCASSLGGQGVDREQYFGPGTRLTVT.

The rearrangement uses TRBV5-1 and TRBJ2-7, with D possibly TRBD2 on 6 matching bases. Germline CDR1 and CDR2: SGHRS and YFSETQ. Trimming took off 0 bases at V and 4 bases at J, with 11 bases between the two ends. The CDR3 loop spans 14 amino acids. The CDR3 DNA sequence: TGCGCCAGCAGCTTGGCCCCGGGAGAATACGAGCAGTACTTC. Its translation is CASSLAPGEYEQYF.

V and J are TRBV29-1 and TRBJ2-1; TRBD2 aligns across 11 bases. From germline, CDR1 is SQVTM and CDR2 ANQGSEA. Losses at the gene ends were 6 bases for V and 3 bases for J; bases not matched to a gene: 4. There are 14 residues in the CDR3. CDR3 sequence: CSVATSGSYNEQFF. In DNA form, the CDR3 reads TGCAGCGTCGCTACTAGCGGGAGCTACAATGAGCAGTTCTTC.

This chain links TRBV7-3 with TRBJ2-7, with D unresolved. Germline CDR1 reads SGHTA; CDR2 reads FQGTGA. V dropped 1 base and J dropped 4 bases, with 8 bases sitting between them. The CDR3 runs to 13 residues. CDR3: CASSLRPEYEQYF. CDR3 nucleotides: TGTGCCAGCAGCTTAAGACCCGAATACGAGCAGTACTTC.

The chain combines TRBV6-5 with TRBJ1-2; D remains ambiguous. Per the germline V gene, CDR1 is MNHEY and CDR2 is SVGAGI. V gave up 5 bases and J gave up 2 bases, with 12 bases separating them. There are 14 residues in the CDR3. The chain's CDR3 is CASSLDPANYGYTF. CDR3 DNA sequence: TGTGCCAGCAGTCTCGACCCAGCGAACTATGGCTACACCTTC.

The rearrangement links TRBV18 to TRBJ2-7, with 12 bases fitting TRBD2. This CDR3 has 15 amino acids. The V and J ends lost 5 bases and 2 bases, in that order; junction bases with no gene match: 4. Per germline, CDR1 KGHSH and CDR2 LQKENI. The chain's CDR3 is CASSSLAGGAYEQYF. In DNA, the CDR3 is TGTGCCAGCTCATCCCTAGCGGGGGGGGCCTACGAGCAGTACTTC. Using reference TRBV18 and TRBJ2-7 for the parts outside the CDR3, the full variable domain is NAGVMQNPRHLVRRRGQEARLRCSPMKGHSHVYWYRQLPEEGLKFMVYLQKENIIDESGMPKERFSAEFPKEGPSILRIQQVVRGDSAAYFCASSSLAGGAYEQYFGPGTRLTVT.

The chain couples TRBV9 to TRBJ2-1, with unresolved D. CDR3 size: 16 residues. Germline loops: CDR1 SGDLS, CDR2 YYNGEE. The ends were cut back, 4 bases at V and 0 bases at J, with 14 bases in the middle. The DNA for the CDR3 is TGTGCCAGCAGCAACCAACAGCTAAGCTCCTACAATGAGCAGTTCTTC. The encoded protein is CASSNQQLSSYNEQFF.

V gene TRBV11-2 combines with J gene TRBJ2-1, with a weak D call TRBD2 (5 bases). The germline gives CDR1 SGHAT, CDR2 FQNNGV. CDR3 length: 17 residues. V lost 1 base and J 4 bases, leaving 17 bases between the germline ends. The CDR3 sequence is CASSLGPSPLGYNEQFF. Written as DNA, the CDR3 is TGTGCCAGCAGCTTAGGGCCTAGCCCACTTGGATACAATGAGCAGTTCTTC. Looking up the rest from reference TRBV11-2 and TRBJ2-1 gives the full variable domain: EAGVAQSPRYKIIEKRQSVAFWCNPISGHATLYWYQQILGQGPKLLIQFQNNGVVDDSQLPKDRFSAERLKGVDSTLKIQPAKLEDSAVYLCASSLGPSPLGYNEQFFGPGTRLTVL.

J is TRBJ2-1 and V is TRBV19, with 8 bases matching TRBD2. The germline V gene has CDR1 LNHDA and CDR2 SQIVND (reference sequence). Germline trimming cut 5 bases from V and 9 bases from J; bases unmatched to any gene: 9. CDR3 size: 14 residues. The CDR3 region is CASSAGLARSEQFF. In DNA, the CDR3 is TGTGCCAGTAGTGCAGGACTAGCTCGGTCTGAGCAGTTCTTC.

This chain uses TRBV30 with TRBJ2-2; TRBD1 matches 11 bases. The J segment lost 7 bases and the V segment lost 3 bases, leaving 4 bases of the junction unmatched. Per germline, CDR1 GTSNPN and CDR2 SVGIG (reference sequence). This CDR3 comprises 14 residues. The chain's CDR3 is CAWSGDRGSGELFF. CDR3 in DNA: TGTGCCTGGAGCGGGGACAGGGGGAGCGGGGAGCTGTTTTTT.

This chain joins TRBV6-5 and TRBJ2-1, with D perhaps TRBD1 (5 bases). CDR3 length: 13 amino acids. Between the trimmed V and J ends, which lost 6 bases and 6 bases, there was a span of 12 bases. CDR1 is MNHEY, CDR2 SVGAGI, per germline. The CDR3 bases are TGTGCCAGCAGCAGACAGCAACTCAATGAGCAGTTCTTC. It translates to CASSRQQLNEQFF.